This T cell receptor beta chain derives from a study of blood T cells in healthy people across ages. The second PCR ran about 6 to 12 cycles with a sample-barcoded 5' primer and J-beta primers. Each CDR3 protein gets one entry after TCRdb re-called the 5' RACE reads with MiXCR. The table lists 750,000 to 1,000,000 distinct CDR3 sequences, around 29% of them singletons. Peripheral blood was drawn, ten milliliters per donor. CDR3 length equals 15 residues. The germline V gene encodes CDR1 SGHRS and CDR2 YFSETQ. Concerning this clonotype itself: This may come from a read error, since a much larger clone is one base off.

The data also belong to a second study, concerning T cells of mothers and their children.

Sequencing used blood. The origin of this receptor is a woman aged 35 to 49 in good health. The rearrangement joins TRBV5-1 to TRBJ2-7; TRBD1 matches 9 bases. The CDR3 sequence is CASSWGDRAGYAQYF. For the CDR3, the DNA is TGCGCCAGCAGCTGGGGGGACAGGGCCGGGTACGCGCAGTACTTC. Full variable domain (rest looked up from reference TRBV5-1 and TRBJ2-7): KAGVTQTPRYLIKTRGQQVTLSCSPISGHRSVSWYQQTPGQGLQFLFEYFSETQRNKGNFPGRFSGRQFSNSRSEMNVSTLELGDSALYLCASSWGDRAGYAQYFGPGTRLTVT.